This is a list of T cell receptor beta chains from one sample in a study of cytomegalovirus exposure and HLA in healthy donors. Generated by immunoSEQ multiplex PCR, the TCRdb table keeps only in-frame clones and is missing some. The repertoire holds around 160,000 clones, with 75% to 90% as singletons. The sequencing input was PBMCs. The source of these receptors is a human donor in good health. Both conserved end residues are part of each CDR3. The D gene is left open where the match is weak. Clone size appears in some rows only: once, few, many, or a class for an expanded clone.

V gene: TRBV12-5
J gene: TRBJ2-5
D gene: TRBD2
clone size: NA
CDR3 protein: CASGPSGAGLETQYF
CDR3 DNA: TGTGCTAGTGGACCTAGCGGGGCCGGACTAGAGACCCAGTACTTC

V gene: TRBV6-6
J gene: TRBJ2-7
D gene: TRBD1
clone size: NA
CDR3 protein: CASSDDRAYYEQYF
CDR3 DNA: TGTGCCAGCAGTGACGACAGGGCGTACTACGAGCAGTACTTC

V gene: TRBV5-4
J gene: TRBJ1-4
D gene: NA
clone size: NA
CDR3 protein: CASSSTTEDGKLFF
CDR3 DNA: TGTGCCAGCAGCTCAACGACAGAAGACGGAAAACTGTTTTTT

V gene: TRBV7-2
J gene: TRBJ2-3
D gene: TRBD2
clone size: NA
CDR3 protein: CASSNSGGWKKTDTQYF
CDR3 DNA: TGTGCCAGCAGCAATAGCGGGGGGTGGAAGAAGACAGATACGCAGTATTTT

V gene: TRBV11-2
J gene: TRBJ2-1
D gene: TRBD2
clone size: NA
CDR3 protein: CASSLGTSGGRPEGEQFF
CDR3 DNA: TGTGCCAGCAGCTTAGGGACTAGCGGGGGACGGCCGGAAGGTGAGCAGTTCTTC

V gene: TRBV27
J gene: TRBJ1-6
D gene: NA
clone size: NA
CDR3 protein: CASSLSLFGRGGNSPLHF
CDR3 DNA: TGTGCCAGCAGTTTATCTCTCTTTGGGAGGGGCGGTAATTCACCCCTCCACTTT

V gene: TRBV13
J gene: TRBJ1-1
D gene: TRBD1
clone size: NA
CDR3 protein: CASSPRDRGLAFF
CDR3 DNA: TGTGCCAGCAGCCCCCGGGACAGGGGGCTAGCTTTCTTT

V gene: TRBV19
J gene: TRBJ2-7
D gene: TRBD1
clone size: NA
CDR3 protein: CASSIGTGAYEQYF
CDR3 DNA: TGTGCCAGTAGTATAGGGACAGGGGCCTACGAGCAGTACTTC

V gene: TRBV2
J gene: TRBJ2-6
D gene: NA
clone size: NA
CDR3 protein: CASGGPFSGANVLTF
CDR3 DNA: TGTGCCAGCGGGGGCCCCTTCTCTGGGGCCAACGTCCTGACTTTC

V gene: TRBV18
J gene: TRBJ2-7
D gene: NA
clone size: NA
CDR3 protein: CASSPPPGFPYEQYF
CDR3 DNA: TGTGCCAGCTCACCACCGCCGGGTTTCCCCTACGAGCAGTACTTC

V gene: TRBV5-1
J gene: TRBJ2-3
D gene: NA
clone size: few
CDR3 protein: CASSLAGAFSTDTQYF
CDR3 DNA: TGCGCCAGCAGCTTGGCAGGGGCCTTTAGCACAGATACGCAGTATTTT

V gene: TRBV6-4
J gene: TRBJ1-4
D gene: TRBD1
clone size: once
CDR3 protein: CASRRTGATNEKLFF
CDR3 DNA: TGTGCCAGCAGGAGGACAGGGGCAACTAATGAAAAACTGTTTTTT

V gene: TRBV19
J gene: TRBJ2-3
D gene: NA
clone size: NA
CDR3 protein: CASSSPPGLIADTQYF
CDR3 DNA: TGTGCCAGTAGTAGCCCTCCGGGACTCATTGCGGATACGCAGTATTTT

V gene: TRBV14
J gene: TRBJ2-3
D gene: TRBD1
clone size: NA
CDR3 protein: CASSPWTGFSSTDTQYF
CDR3 DNA: TGTGCCAGCAGCCCCTGGACAGGGTTTAGTAGCACAGATACGCAGTATTTT

V gene: TRBV4-2
J gene: TRBJ1-1
D gene: NA
clone size: few
CDR3 protein: CASRPGNTEAFF
CDR3 DNA: TGTGCCAGCAGACCAGGGAACACTGAAGCTTTCTTT

V gene: TRBV4-3
J gene: TRBJ2-3
D gene: TRBD1
clone size: NA
CDR3 protein: CASSPRTGLDTQYF
CDR3 DNA: TGCGCCAGCAGCCCACGGACAGGGCTGGATACGCAGTATTTT

V gene: TRBV6-6
J gene: TRBJ2-3
D gene: NA
clone size: NA
CDR3 protein: CASSTDSFRYSDTQYF
CDR3 DNA: TGTGCCAGCAGCACTGACAGTTTTCGGTACTCAGATACGCAGTATTTT

V gene: TRBV7-2
J gene: TRBJ1-6
D gene: TRBD1
clone size: NA
CDR3 protein: CASSSAGTANSPLHF
CDR3 DNA: TGTGCCAGCAGCTCCGCCGGGACAGCTAATTCACCCCTCCACTTT

V gene: TRBV9
J gene: TRBJ2-5
D gene: TRBD2
clone size: NA
CDR3 protein: CASSNGLAVKETQYF
CDR3 DNA: TGTGCCAGCAGCAATGGACTAGCGGTAAAAGAGACCCAGTACTTC

V gene: TRBV10-3
J gene: TRBJ1-6
D gene: NA
clone size: NA
CDR3 protein: CAISESEVFFSYNSPLHF
CDR3 DNA: TGTGCCATCAGTGAGTCGGAGGTTTTCTTCTCCTATAATTCACCCCTCCACTTT

V gene: TRBV5-1
J gene: TRBJ1-1
D gene: NA
clone size: NA
CDR3 protein: CASSWKPGGEAFF
CDR3 DNA: TGCGCCAGCAGCTGGAAACCGGGGGGTGAAGCTTTCTTT

V gene: TRBV7-8
J gene: TRBJ2-7
D gene: NA
clone size: NA
CDR3 protein: CASSSYTGESGEQYF
CDR3 DNA: TGTGCCAGCAGCTCCTACACCGGGGAGTCCGGCGAGCAGTACTTC

V gene: TRBV6-1
J gene: TRBJ2-7
D gene: NA
clone size: once
CDR3 protein: CASSVRTAPPYEQYF
CDR3 DNA: TGTGCCAGCAGTGTTCGGACAGCACCACCCTACGAGCAGTACTTC

V gene: TRBV4-3
J gene: TRBJ1-1
D gene: NA
clone size: few
CDR3 protein: CASSYSGREAFF
CDR3 DNA: TGCGCCAGCAGCTACTCGGGTCGAGAGGCTTTCTTT

V gene: TRBV5-1
J gene: TRBJ2-3
D gene: NA
clone size: NA
CDR3 protein: CASSPGAEDTQYF
CDR3 DNA: TGCGCCAGCAGCCCAGGGGCCGAGGATACGCAGTATTTT

V gene: TRBV7-9
J gene: TRBJ2-3
D gene: NA
clone size: NA
CDR3 protein: CASSLIYVLADSTDTQYF
CDR3 DNA: TGTGCCAGCAGCTTAATATACGTACTAGCCGACTCGACAGATACGCAGTATTTT

V gene: TRBV4-2
J gene: TRBJ2-1
D gene: NA
clone size: NA
CDR3 protein: CASSQDDRSNNEQFF
CDR3 DNA: TGTGCCAGCAGCCAGGACGACAGGAGCAACAATGAGCAGTTCTTC

V gene: TRBV5-1
J gene: TRBJ2-3
D gene: TRBD2
clone size: NA
CDR3 protein: CASSGGTSGTITDTQYF
CDR3 DNA: TGCGCCAGCAGCGGGGGAACTAGCGGGACAATCACAGATACGCAGTATTTT

V gene: TRBV7-9
J gene: TRBJ1-2
D gene: TRBD1
clone size: NA
CDR3 protein: CASSSTLTGTGGNGYTF
CDR3 DNA: TGTGCCAGCAGCTCAACGCTGACCGGGACAGGGGGGAATGGCTACACCTTC

V gene: TRBV5-1
J gene: TRBJ1-5
D gene: NA
clone size: few
CDR3 protein: CASSLGAGSNQPQHF
CDR3 DNA: TGCGCCAGCAGCTTGGGGGCGGGTAGCAATCAGCCCCAGCATTTT

V gene: TRBV14
J gene: TRBJ2-7
D gene: NA
clone size: NA
CDR3 protein: CASSQVLRLGEQYF
CDR3 DNA: TGTGCCAGCAGCCAAGTCTTAAGACTTGGCGAGCAGTACTTC

V gene: TRBV21-1
J gene: TRBJ1-2
D gene: NA
clone size: NA
CDR3 protein: CASSKARYYGYTF
CDR3 DNA: TGTGCCAGCAGCAAAGCGAGGTACTATGGCTACACCTTC

V gene: TRBV6-5
J gene: TRBJ1-6
D gene: TRBD1
clone size: NA
CDR3 protein: CASSASGTGGGPLHF
CDR3 DNA: TGTGCCAGCAGTGCGTCCGGGACAGGGGGCGGTCCCCTCCACTTT

V gene: TRBV6-6
J gene: TRBJ1-5
D gene: NA
clone size: NA
CDR3 protein: CASSYLPEGGPQHF
CDR3 DNA: TGTGCCAGCAGTTATTTACCCGAAGGGGGGCCCCAGCATTTT

V gene: TRBV7-2
J gene: TRBJ2-7
D gene: NA
clone size: NA
CDR3 protein: CASSPEGSEQYF
CDR3 DNA: TGTGCCAGCAGCCCGGAGGGAAGCGAGCAGTACTTC

V gene: TRBV6-1
J gene: TRBJ1-2
D gene: NA
clone size: NA
CDR3 protein: CASTESYSMYYGYTF
CDR3 DNA: TGTGCCAGCACAGAATCCTACAGCATGTACTATGGCTACACCTTC

V gene: TRBV19
J gene: TRBJ2-7
D gene: TRBD1
clone size: NA
CDR3 protein: CASSIGFGQGNEQYF
CDR3 DNA: TGTGCCAGTAGTATAGGGTTCGGACAGGGCAACGAGCAGTACTTC

V gene: TRBV19
J gene: TRBJ1-2
D gene: NA
clone size: NA
CDR3 protein: CASSIDRGYGYTF
CDR3 DNA: TGTGCCAGTAGTATAGATCGAGGCTATGGCTACACCTTC

V gene: TRBV7-3
J gene: TRBJ1-2
D gene: NA
clone size: NA
CDR3 protein: CASSQQGYLGYTF
CDR3 DNA: TGTGCCAGCAGTCAACAGGGTTATCTTGGCTACACCTTC

V gene: TRBV6-5
J gene: TRBJ2-5
D gene: NA
clone size: NA
CDR3 protein: CASSQNPQGLHEYF
CDR3 DNA: TGTGCCAGCAGCCAGAACCCCCAGGGTCTTCACGAGTACTTC

V gene: TRBV5-8
J gene: TRBJ1-5
D gene: NA
clone size: NA
CDR3 protein: CASTFVARSNQPQHF
CDR3 DNA: TGTGCCAGCACGTTTGTGGCGCGGAGCAATCAGCCCCAGCATTTT

V gene: TRBV7-6
J gene: TRBJ1-6
D gene: NA
clone size: NA
CDR3 protein: CASSPWADNSPLHF
CDR3 DNA: TGTGCCAGCAGCCCCTGGGCAGACAATTCACCCCTCCACTTT

V gene: TRBV6-6
J gene: TRBJ2-7
D gene: TRBD2
clone size: NA
CDR3 protein: CASSYTTSGLSYEQYF
CDR3 DNA: TGTGCCAGCAGTTACACAACTAGCGGCCTCTCCTACGAGCAGTACTTC

V gene: TRBV19
J gene: TRBJ2-1
D gene: NA
clone size: NA
CDR3 protein: CASSRGGHYNEQFF
CDR3 DNA: TGTGCCAGTAGTAGGGGGGGCCACTACAATGAGCAGTTCTTC

V gene: TRBV7-6
J gene: TRBJ2-2
D gene: TRBD2
clone size: NA
CDR3 protein: CASSLSTSGVSTGELFF
CDR3 DNA: TGTGCCAGCAGCTTAAGCACTAGCGGGGTCTCCACCGGGGAGCTGTTTTTT

V gene: TRBV10-3
J gene: TRBJ1-2
D gene: TRBD1
clone size: NA
CDR3 protein: CAISEYGGQGAVGYTF
CDR3 DNA: TGTGCCATCAGCGAATACGGGGGCCAGGGGGCGGTTGGCTACACCTTC

V gene: TRBV11-2
J gene: TRBJ2-5
D gene: TRBD2
clone size: NA
CDR3 protein: CASNTPSSGGWGETQYF
CDR3 DNA: TGTGCCAGCAACACCCCATCTAGCGGGGGGTGGGGGGAGACCCAGTACTTC

V gene: TRBV6-1
J gene: TRBJ2-5
D gene: TRBD1
clone size: few
CDR3 protein: CASRKGQGAQETQYF
CDR3 DNA: TGTGCCAGCAGAAAGGGACAGGGGGCGCAGGAGACCCAGTACTTC

V gene: TRBV5-1
J gene: TRBJ2-1
D gene: TRBD1
clone size: few
CDR3 protein: CASSLFRTGWFF
CDR3 DNA: TGCGCCAGCAGCTTGTTTAGGACAGGGTGGTTCTTC

V gene: TRBV2
J gene: TRBJ2-7
D gene: NA
clone size: NA
CDR3 protein: CASSEDFSYEQYF
CDR3 DNA: TGTGCCAGCAGTGAGGACTTTTCCTACGAGCAGTACTTC

V gene: TRBV6-1
J gene: TRBJ1-1
D gene: TRBD1
clone size: NA
CDR3 protein: CASREITGATEAFF
CDR3 DNA: TGTGCCAGCAGGGAAATCACAGGGGCCACTGAAGCTTTCTTT

V gene: TRBV5-6
J gene: TRBJ1-4
D gene: TRBD1
clone size: NA
CDR3 protein: CASSRRDRGGRRPNEKLFF
CDR3 DNA: TGTGCCAGCAGCAGACGGGACAGGGGTGGACGTAGGCCCAATGAAAAACTGTTTTTT

V gene: TRBV11-3
J gene: TRBJ2-5
D gene: NA
clone size: NA
CDR3 protein: CASSPPGGETQYF
CDR3 DNA: TGTGCCAGCAGCCCCCCCGGAGGAGAGACCCAGTACTTC